Sequencing of this TCR beta chain was carried out in a study of ipilimumab plus nivolumab after autologous stem cell transplantation. The table came from immunoSEQ multiplex PCR; TCRdb's copy has only in-frame clones and leaves some out. This sample has about 22,000 clones, with over 65% found just once. Patients got ipilimumab 1 mg/kg beginning 14 to 28 days post-transplant. Note on this clone: Its target is unknown.

Study-level findings and limits: TCR repertoire, Treg phenotype and gut microbiota reportedly support more study of this approach.

Germline CDR1 reads MGHRA; CDR2 reads YSYEKL. V dropped 0 bases and J dropped 5; count of bases not matched to a gene: 5. The CDR3 length is 15 residues. The clonotype comes from a male donor with diffuse large B-cell lymphoma. The rearrangement links TRBV4-1 to TRBJ1-1, with 8 bases lining up with TRBD1. The source was PBMCs, collected in a trial of ipilimumab plus nivolumab as post-transplant consolidation. The CDR3 loop reads CASSQDQGQGTEAFF. The CDR3 DNA sequence: TGCGCCAGCAGCCAAGATCAAGGACAGGGAACTGAAGCTTTCTTT.